This T cell receptor beta chain was recorded in a study of OX40 agonist ivuxolimab in advanced cancers. On the study more broadly: An agonistic anti-OX40 (CD134) antibody, ivuxolimab, was used to treat the patients. Enrolled patients in dose escalation had cancers that were hepatocellular carcinoma, melanoma, renal cell or head and neck cancer. Enrollees could have had prior anti-PD-1, anti-PD-L1 or anti-CTLA-4 therapy, which 35% to 40% had received. The study's findings and limits: Among the nonresponders, some also had low normalized T-cell clonal expansion.

Note on this clone: The antigen remains unidentified.

Profiling relied on immunoSEQ multiplex PCR, and the TCRdb table lists in-frame clones only, not all of them. The table shows tens of thousands of clones, with over 75% occurring only once. This CDR3 is built from 12 residues. CDR1 and CDR2 from the germline V gene are MNHNS and SASEGT. Trimming took off 10 bases at V and 4 bases at J, with 13 bases between the two ends. The genes are TRBV6-1 and TRBJ1-2; D unresolved. This material consisted of CD4+ or CD8+ T cells sorted from blood, taken in a trial of the OX40 agonist ivuxolimab. The origin of this receptor is an adult with an advanced solid tumor such as melanoma, head and neck, liver or kidney cancer. CDR3 sequence reads: CATEAGGYGYTF. As DNA, the CDR3 is TGTGCCACCGAGGCAGGAGGCTATGGCTACACCTTC.